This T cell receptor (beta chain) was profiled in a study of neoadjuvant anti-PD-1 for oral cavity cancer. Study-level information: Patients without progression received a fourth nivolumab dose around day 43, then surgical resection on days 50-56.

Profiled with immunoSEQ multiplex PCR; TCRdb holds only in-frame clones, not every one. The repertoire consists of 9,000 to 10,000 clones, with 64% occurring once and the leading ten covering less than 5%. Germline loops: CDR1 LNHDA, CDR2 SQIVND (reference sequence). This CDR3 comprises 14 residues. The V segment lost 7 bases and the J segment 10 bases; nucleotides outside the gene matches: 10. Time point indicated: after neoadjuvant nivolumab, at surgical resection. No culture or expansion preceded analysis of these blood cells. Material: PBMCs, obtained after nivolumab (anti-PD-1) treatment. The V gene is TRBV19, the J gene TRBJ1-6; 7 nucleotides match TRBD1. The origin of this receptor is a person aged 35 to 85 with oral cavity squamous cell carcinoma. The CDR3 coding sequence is TGTGCCAGTAACCCTACAGGGGTTCAATCACCCCTCCACTTT. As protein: CASNPTGVQSPLHF.